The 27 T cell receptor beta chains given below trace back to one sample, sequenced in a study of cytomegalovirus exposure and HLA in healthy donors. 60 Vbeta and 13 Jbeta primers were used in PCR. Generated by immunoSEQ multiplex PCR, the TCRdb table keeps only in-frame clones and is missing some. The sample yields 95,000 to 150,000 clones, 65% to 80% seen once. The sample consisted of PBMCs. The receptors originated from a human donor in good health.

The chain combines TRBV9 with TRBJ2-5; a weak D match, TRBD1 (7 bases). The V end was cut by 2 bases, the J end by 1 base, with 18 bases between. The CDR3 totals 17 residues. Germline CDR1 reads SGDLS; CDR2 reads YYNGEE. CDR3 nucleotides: TGTGCCAGCAGCGTGGGGAGGCCCAGGACAGGCCAAGAGACCCAGTACTTC. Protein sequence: CASSVGRPRTGQETQYF.

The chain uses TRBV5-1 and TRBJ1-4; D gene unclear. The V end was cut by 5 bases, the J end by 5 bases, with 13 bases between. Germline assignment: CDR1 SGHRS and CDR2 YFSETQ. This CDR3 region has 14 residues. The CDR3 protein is CASRTTDLNEKLFF. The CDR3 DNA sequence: TGCGCCAGCAGAACTACGGATCTAAATGAAAAACTGTTTTTT.

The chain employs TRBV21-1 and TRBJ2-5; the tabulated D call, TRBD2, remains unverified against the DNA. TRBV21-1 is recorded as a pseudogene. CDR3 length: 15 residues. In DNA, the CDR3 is TGTGCCAGCAGCAGACTAGCGGGAGTGTCAGAGACCCAGTACTTC. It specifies CASSRLAGVSETQYF.

This CDR3 reads CASMRAGVSEQFF. The CDR3 DNA reads TGTGCCAGTATGCGAGCGGGAGTGTCTGAGCAGTTCTTC. This chain uses TRBV19 with TRBJ2-1, with 8 bases identical to TRBD2. This CDR3 has 13 residues. The germline V gene encodes CDR1 LNHDA and CDR2 SQIVND (reference sequence). The V and J ends lost 7 bases and 9 bases, in that order; junction bases with no gene match: 8.

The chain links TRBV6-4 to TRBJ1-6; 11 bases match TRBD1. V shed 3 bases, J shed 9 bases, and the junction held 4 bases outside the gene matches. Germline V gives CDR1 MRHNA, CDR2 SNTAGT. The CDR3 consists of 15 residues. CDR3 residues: CASSEQGQGGSPLHF. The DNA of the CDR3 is TGTGCCAGCAGTGAGCAGGGACAGGGGGGTTCACCCCTCCACTTT.

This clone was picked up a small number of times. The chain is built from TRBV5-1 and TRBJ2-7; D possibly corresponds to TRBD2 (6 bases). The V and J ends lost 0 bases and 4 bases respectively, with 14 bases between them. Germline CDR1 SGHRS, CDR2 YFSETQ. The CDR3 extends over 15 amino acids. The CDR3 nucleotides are TGCGCCAGCAGCTTGGTGGCGGGACCGAAATACGAGCAGTACTTC. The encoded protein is CASSLVAGPKYEQYF.

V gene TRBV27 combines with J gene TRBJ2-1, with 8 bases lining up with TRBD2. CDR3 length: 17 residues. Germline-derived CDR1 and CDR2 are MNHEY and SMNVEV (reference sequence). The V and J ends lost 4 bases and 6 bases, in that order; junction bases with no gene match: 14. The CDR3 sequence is CASSSLRTSRVGNEQFF. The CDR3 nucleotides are TGTGCCAGCAGTTCCCTTAGGACTAGCCGAGTCGGCAATGAGCAGTTCTTC.

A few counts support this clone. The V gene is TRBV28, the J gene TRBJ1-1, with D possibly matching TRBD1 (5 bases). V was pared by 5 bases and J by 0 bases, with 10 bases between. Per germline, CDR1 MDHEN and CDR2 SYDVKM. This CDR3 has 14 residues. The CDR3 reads CASSGGIMNTEAFF. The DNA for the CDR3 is TGTGCCAGCAGTGGGGGGATCATGAACACTGAAGCTTTCTTT.

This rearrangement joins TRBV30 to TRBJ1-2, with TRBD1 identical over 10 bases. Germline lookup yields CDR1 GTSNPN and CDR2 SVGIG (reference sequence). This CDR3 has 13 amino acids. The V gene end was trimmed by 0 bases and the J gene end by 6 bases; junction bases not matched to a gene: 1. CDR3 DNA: TGTGCCTGGAGTGTAGGACAGGGGGATGGCTACACCTTC. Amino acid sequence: CAWSVGQGDGYTF.

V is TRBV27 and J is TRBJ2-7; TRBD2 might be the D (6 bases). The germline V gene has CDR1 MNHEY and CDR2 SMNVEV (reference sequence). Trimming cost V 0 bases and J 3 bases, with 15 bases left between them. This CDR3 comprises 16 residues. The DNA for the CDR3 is TGTGCCAGCAGTTTATCGGTAGGGGTGGGGGGCTACGAGCAGTACTTC. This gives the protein CASSLSVGVGGYEQYF.

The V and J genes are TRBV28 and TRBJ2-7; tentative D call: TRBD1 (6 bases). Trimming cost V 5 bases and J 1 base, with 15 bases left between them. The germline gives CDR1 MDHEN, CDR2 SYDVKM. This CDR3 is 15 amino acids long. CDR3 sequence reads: CASSTDRQNSYEQYF. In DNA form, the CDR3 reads TGTGCCAGCAGTACCGACAGGCAGAATTCCTACGAGCAGTACTTC.

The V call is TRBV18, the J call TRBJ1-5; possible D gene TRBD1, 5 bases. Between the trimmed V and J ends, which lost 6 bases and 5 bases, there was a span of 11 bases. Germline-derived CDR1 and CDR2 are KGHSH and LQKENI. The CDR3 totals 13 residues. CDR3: CASSQGGDQPQHF. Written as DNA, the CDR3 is TGTGCCAGCTCCCAGGGCGGGGATCAGCCCCAGCATTTT.

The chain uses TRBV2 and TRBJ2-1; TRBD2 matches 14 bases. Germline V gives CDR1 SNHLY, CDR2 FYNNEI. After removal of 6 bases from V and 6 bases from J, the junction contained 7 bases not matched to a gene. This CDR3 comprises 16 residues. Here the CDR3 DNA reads TGTGCCAGCAGGCATGGGACTAGCGGGAGTTTCAATGAGCAGTTCTTC. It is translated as CASRHGTSGSFNEQFF.

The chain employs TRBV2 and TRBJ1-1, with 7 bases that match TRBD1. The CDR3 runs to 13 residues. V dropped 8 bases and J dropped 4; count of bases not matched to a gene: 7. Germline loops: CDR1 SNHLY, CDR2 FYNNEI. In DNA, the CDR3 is TGTGCCAGCTTAATAGGGGGCGTCACTGAAGCTTTCTTT. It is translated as CASLIGGVTEAFF.

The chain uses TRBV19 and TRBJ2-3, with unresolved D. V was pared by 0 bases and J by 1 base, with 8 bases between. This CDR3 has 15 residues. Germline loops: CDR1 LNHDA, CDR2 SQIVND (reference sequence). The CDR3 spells CASSIEASGTDTQYF. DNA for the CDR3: TGTGCCAGTAGTATAGAGGCGAGCGGCACAGATACGCAGTATTTT.

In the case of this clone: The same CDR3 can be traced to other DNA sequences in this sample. The CDR3 spells CASSYSRSYEQYF. The DNA for the CDR3 is TGTGCCAGCAGTTACTCCAGGTCCTACGAGCAGTACTTC. The V call is TRBV6-5, the J call TRBJ2-7; the D is unclear. V shed 0 bases and J shed 1 base, with 4 bases lying between them. CDR1 is MNHEY and CDR2 is SVGAGI in the germline V gene. This CDR3 region has 13 residues.

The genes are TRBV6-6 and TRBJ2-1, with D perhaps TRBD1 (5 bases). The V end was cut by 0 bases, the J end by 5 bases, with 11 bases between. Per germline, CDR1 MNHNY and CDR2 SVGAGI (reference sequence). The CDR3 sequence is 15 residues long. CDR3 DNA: TGTGCCAGCAGTTACTCTTTAGGGGTTCACAATGAGCAGTTCTTC. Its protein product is CASSYSLGVHNEQFF.

CDR3 nucleotides: TGTGCCAGCTCACCGGAAGGACAGGGGGCCTATGGCTACACCTTC. Amino acids: CASSPEGQGAYGYTF. The rearrangement joins TRBV18 to TRBJ1-2, with TRBD1 matching 11 bases. J gave up 4 bases and V 3 bases, and 4 bases lay outside the gene matches. This CDR3 is built from 15 residues. Germline CDR1 is KGHSH and CDR2 is LQKENI.

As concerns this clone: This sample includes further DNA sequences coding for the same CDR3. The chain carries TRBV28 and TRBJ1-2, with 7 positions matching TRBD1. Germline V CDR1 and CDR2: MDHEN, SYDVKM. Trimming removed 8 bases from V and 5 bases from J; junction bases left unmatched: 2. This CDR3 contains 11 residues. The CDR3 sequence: CASGTAYGYTF. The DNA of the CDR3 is TGTGCCAGCGGGACAGCTTATGGCTACACCTTC.

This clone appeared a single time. The CDR3 nucleotides read TGTGCCAGCAGTGGACAGGGGACCCCTTCTGGAAACACCATATATTTT. It encodes CASSGQGTPSGNTIYF. The chain links TRBV6-1 to TRBJ1-3, with 8 bases matching TRBD1. Germline lookup yields CDR1 MNHNS and CDR2 SASEGT. CDR3 size: 16 residues. Trimming removed 4 bases from V and 1 base from J; junction bases left unmatched: 6.

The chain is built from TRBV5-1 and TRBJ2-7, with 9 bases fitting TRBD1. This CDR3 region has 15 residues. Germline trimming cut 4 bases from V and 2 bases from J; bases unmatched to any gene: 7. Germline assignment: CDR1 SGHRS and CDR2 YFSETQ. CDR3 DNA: TGCGCCAGCAGCAAGGACAGGGGAAATGCCTACGAGCAGTACTTC. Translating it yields CASSKDRGNAYEQYF.

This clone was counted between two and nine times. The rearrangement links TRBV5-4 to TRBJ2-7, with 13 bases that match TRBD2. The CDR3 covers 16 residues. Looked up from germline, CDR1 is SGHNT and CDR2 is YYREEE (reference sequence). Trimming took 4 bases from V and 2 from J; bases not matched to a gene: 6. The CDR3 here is CASSLRTSGSPYEQYF. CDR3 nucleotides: TGTGCCAGCAGCCTGAGGACTAGCGGGAGCCCCTACGAGCAGTACTTC.

In DNA, the CDR3 is TGTGCCACCAGCAGAGATCTTTTGTCGGGAGGAGGCAATCAGCCCCAGCATTTT. Translating it yields CATSRDLLSGGGNQPQHF. The genes are TRBV15 and TRBJ1-5; D uncertain. The ends were cut back, 0 bases at V and 2 bases at J, with 17 bases in the middle. The CDR3 loop spans 18 amino acids. Germline CDR1 and CDR2: LNHNV and YYDKDF (reference sequence).

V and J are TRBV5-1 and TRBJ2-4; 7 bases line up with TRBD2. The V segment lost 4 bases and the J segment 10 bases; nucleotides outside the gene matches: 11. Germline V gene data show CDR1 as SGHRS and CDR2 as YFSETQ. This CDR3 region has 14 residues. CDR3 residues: CASSPGGSIKIQYF. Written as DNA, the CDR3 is TGCGCCAGCAGCCCGGGAGGCAGCATTAAAATTCAGTACTTC. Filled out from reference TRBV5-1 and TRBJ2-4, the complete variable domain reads KAGVTQTPRYLIKTRGQQVTLSCSPISGHRSVSWYQQTPGQGLQFLFEYFSETQRNKGNFPGRFSGRQFSNSRSEMNVSTLELGDSALYLCASSPGGSIKIQYFGAGTRLSVL.

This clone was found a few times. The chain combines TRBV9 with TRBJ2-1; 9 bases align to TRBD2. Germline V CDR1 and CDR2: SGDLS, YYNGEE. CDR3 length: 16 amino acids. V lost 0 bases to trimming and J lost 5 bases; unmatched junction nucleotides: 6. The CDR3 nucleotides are TGTGCCAGCAGCGTAGCCCCTAGCGGGATCCACAATGAGCAGTTCTTC. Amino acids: CASSVAPSGIHNEQFF.

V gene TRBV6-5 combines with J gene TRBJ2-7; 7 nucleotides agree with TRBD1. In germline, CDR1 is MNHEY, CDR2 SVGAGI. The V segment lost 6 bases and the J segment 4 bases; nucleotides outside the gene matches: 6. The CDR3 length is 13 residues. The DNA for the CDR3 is TGTGCCAGCAGGCCGACAGGGCCGTACGAGCAGTACTTC. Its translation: CASRPTGPYEQYF.

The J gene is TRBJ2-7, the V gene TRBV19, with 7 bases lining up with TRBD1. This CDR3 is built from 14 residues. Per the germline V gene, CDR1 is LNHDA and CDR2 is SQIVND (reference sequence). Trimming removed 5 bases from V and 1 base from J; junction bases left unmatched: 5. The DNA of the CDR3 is TGTGCCAGTAGTTCCGGACAGGTTTCCTACGAGCAGTACTTC. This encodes CASSSGQVSYEQYF.